The sequence of this TCR beta chain was determined in a study of monozygotic twins with inflammatory bowel disease. Whole-blood total RNA was extracted without T cell sorting. This CDR3 has 15 residues. The germline gives CDR1 MRHNA, CDR2 SNTAGT. One entry per CDR3 protein, without DNA, is what TCRdb gives after re-calling the 5' RACE reads. Here the sample table reports 150,000 or so distinct CDR3 sequences. The sequence came from a human donor with ulcerative colitis or Crohn's disease, or a healthy co-twin of an affected twin (not recorded which). The chain employs TRBV6-4 and TRBJ1-2. Sequenced material: blood. CDR3 in amino acids: CASSAELWTDYGYTF.